The present T cell receptor beta chain was sequenced within a study of T cells expressing NK-cell markers. Looking at the study overall: In sorted CD3+CD56+NKG2C+, CD3+CD56+NKG2C- and CD3+CD56-NKG2C+ T cells, TCR beta repertoires were obtained.

UMI-tagged 5'RACE template switching yielded the TCR beta cDNA. TCRdb re-called the 5' RACE reads; one entry per CDR3 protein, DNA not given. With approximately 460,000 distinct CDR3 sequences in the sample, the ten largest clones hold 7.3%. The CDR3 covers 14 residues. Whole-study findings and limits: About 1.0-8% of CD8+ T cells in about six donors belonged to dominant NKG2C+ clonotypes. The study found these clonotypes also leading the CD3+CD56-NKG2C+ fraction in several donors.

Worth noting for this clonotype: The antigen remains unidentified.

The rearrangement uses TRBV12-3 or TRBV12-4 and TRBJ1-2; no DNA is available, so the TRBD1 call from TCRdb remains unchecked. The source is a woman aged 18 to 75 in good health. The sequencing input was blood T cells: a sorted CD56 or NKG2C T cell subset, CD4+ or CD8+ T cells, or bulk PBMC T cells (not recorded which). The CDR3 here is CASSPTPGSYGYTF.